Listed below are T cell receptor beta chains from one sample, sequenced in a study of shared clonotypes between healthy human individuals. Here immunoSEQ multiplex PCR was the method, and the copy in TCRdb shows in-frame clones only, minus some. The sample consists of some 470,000 clones, approximately 80% of them appearing once. Sequenced material: PBMCs. These receptors all come from a woman in her 40s in good health. Some clones in this sample may be carry-over from other donors' samples. CDR3s include the opening cysteine and the closing phenylalanine or tryptophan. A D gene is named only where the DNA matches it firmly. Only some rows state a clone size, as once, few, many or a class for expanded clones.

j_gene	d_gene	v_gene	abundance	CDR3aa	CDR3nt
TRBJ1-2	TRBD1	TRBV2	-	CASSEDTGASNYGYTF	TGTGCCAGCAGTGAAGACACAGGGGCCTCTAACTATGGCTACACCTTC
TRBJ2-5	TRBD2	TRBV9	-	CASGQTSGIQETQYF	TGTGCCAGCGGCCAGACTAGCGGGATTCAAGAGACCCAGTACTTC
TRBJ1-2	-	TRBV27	many	CASRLRDGSYGYTF	TGTGCCAGCAGGCTCCGGGACGGAAGCTATGGCTACACCTTC
TRBJ2-1	TRBD2	TRBV5-4	-	CASSTRTSGRYNEQFF	TGTGCCAGCAGCACCCGGACTAGCGGGAGGTACAATGAGCAGTTCTTC
TRBJ2-7	-	TRBV7-8	few	CASSLFSQGGTTFGEQYF	TGTGCCAGCAGCCTCTTTTCCCAAGGGGGAACAACTTTTGGCGAGCAGTACTTC
TRBJ2-7	-	TRBV19	-	CASSMGFAYEQYF	TGTGCCAGTAGTATGGGATTCGCCTACGAGCAGTACTTC
TRBJ1-1	TRBD1	TRBV5-6	-	CASSSSGGGNTEAFF	TGTGCCAGCAGCTCATCAGGGGGCGGGAACACTGAAGCTTTCTTT
TRBJ2-1	TRBD2	TRBV18	many	CASSPASGRGRDEQFF	TGTGCCAGCTCACCAGCTAGCGGGCGAGGTAGGGATGAGCAGTTCTTC
TRBJ1-4	-	TRBV9	-	CASAREGGEEKLFF	TGTGCCAGCGCCAGAGAGGGGGGGGAAGAAAAACTGTTTTTT
TRBJ2-3	-	TRBV5-6	few	CASRRQGTDTQYF	TGTGCCAGCAGGCGACAGGGCACAGATACGCAGTATTTT
TRBJ2-2	-	TRBV29-1	few	CSVEMGHDTGELFF	TGCAGCGTTGAAATGGGGCATGACACCGGGGAGCTGTTTTTT
TRBJ1-6	TRBD1	TRBV30	few	CAWSDGTGTGSPLHF	TGTGCCTGGAGTGATGGGACAGGGACGGGTTCACCCCTCCACTTT
TRBJ1-3	-	TRBV6-1	-	CASTPLGGSGNTIYF	TGTGCCAGCACCCCATTGGGGGGATCAGGAAACACCATATATTTT
TRBJ2-7	-	TRBV23-1	-	CASNLRDSYEQYF	TGCGCCAGTAACTTGAGGGACTCCTACGAGCAGTACTTC
TRBJ1-5	TRBD1	TRBV28	once	CASSLRRRDRNYSNQPQHF	TGTGCCAGCAGTTTAAGACGCCGGGACAGGAATTATAGCAATCAGCCCCAGCATTTT
TRBJ2-1	-	TRBV7-9	-	CASSPLVSSYNEQFF	TGTGCCAGCAGCCCCTTGGTAAGCTCCTACAATGAGCAGTTCTTC
TRBJ2-7	TRBD2	TRBV6-1	-	CASSRSSGRVYEQYF	TGTGCCAGCAGTAGGTCTAGCGGGAGGGTCTACGAGCAGTACTTC
TRBJ1-5	TRBD1	TRBV5-1	-	CASSLGTDNQPQHF	TGCGCCAGCAGCCTGGGGACAGATAATCAGCCCCAGCATTTT
TRBJ1-3	-	TRBV15	-	CATSRSATGNTIYF	TGTGCCACCAGCAGATCCGCAACCGGAAACACCATATATTTT
TRBJ2-7	TRBD1	TRBV15	-	CATSRDGQGYEQYF	TGTGCCACCAGCAGAGATGGACAGGGCTACGAGCAGTACTTC
TRBJ1-1	-	TRBV29-1	many	CSVGLGPGGPEAFF	TGCAGCGTCGGCCTGGGACCGGGGGGACCTGAAGCTTTCTTT
TRBJ2-7	TRBD2	TRBV5-5	-	CASRQTGLAGNEQYF	TGTGCCAGCAGGCAAACGGGACTAGCGGGAAACGAGCAGTACTTC
TRBJ1-1	-	TRBV27	-	CASSRARGTEAFF	TGTGCCAGCTCCCGCGCCAGGGGAACTGAAGCTTTCTTT
TRBJ2-5	TRBD2	TRBV5-1	-	CASSLVGSGSLKTQYF	TGCGCCAGCAGCTTAGTTGGTAGCGGGAGTTTAAAGACCCAGTACTTC
TRBJ2-2	-	TRBV11-2	-	CASSSLRITNTGELFF	TGTGCCAGCAGCTCCTTACGTATCACGAACACCGGGGAGCTGTTTTTT
TRBJ2-7	-	TRBV7-2	few	CASSLGAGGAYEQYF	TGTGCCAGCAGCTTAGGGGCCGGGGGTGCCTACGAGCAGTACTTC
TRBJ2-1	TRBD2	TRBV28	-	CASSFWGTSGIVEQFF	TGTGCCAGCAGTTTTTGGGGGACTAGCGGGATTGTGGAGCAGTTCTTC
TRBJ1-2	-	TRBV20-1	-	CSAFREYGYTF	TGCAGTGCATTCCGGGAATATGGCTACACCTTC
TRBJ1-5	TRBD1	TRBV28	-	CASSPGGGLESNQPQHF	TGTGCCAGCAGTCCAGGGGGGGGGTTGGAGAGCAATCAGCCCCAGCATTTT
TRBJ2-7	TRBD2	TRBV18	-	CASSPSLAGGHEQYF	TGTGCCAGCTCACCATCGCTAGCGGGAGGCCACGAGCAGTACTTC
TRBJ1-2	TRBD1	TRBV18	-	CASSPSPGTGGGYTF	TGTGCCAGCTCACCATCCCCCGGGACAGGGGGTGGCTACACCTTC
TRBJ1-3	-	TRBV4-1	-	CASSQLTGIGNTIYF	TGCGCCAGCAGCCAATTAACAGGGATTGGAAACACCATATATTTT
TRBJ2-3	TRBD1	TRBV27	-	CASSRPAGGVDTQYF	TGTGCCAGCAGCCGCCCGGCAGGGGGAGTAGATACGCAGTATTTT
TRBJ2-7	-	TRBV4-2	few	CASSHLGPGYEQYF	TGTGCCAGCAGCCACCTTGGACCCGGCTACGAGCAGTACTTC
TRBJ1-3	TRBD1	TRBV5-4	-	CASSPNPDRGRNTIYF	TGTGCCAGCAGCCCAAACCCGGACAGGGGACGAAACACCATATATTTT
TRBJ1-1	-	TRBV19	-	CATTQGMATEAFF	TGTGCCACCACCCAGGGGATGGCCACTGAAGCTTTCTTT
TRBJ2-5	TRBD2	TRBV30	-	CAWSRVAGGETQYF	TGTGCCTGGAGTCGGGTCGCGGGAGGGGAGACCCAGTACTTC
TRBJ1-1	-	TRBV18	few	CASSPNRETEAFF	TGTGCCAGCTCACCCAACAGGGAAACTGAAGCTTTCTTT
TRBJ2-7	-	TRBV4-1	-	CASSQVRTVENEQYF	TGCGCCAGCAGCCAAGTAAGGACAGTCGAAAACGAGCAGTACTTC
TRBJ1-3	-	TRBV10-3	once	CAISGGPAEARGNTIYF	TGTGCCATCAGTGGGGGACCGGCGGAGGCGCGTGGAAACACCATATATTTT
TRBJ2-7	TRBD1	TRBV5-6	-	CASSLGDRVKYEQYF	TGTGCCAGCAGCTTGGGGGACAGGGTTAAATACGAGCAGTACTTC
TRBJ2-1	TRBD2	TRBV7-3	-	CASSPRGLAGENEQFF	TGTGCCAGCAGCCCTAGGGGACTAGCGGGGGAAAATGAGCAGTTCTTC
TRBJ1-4	TRBD1	TRBV5-1	-	CASSFTGADEKLFF	TGCGCCAGCAGCTTTACAGGGGCAGATGAAAAACTGTTTTTT
TRBJ2-7	-	TRBV7-9	-	CASSLVGYEQYF	TGTGCCAGCAGCTTAGTAGGGTACGAGCAGTACTTC
TRBJ2-7	TRBD1	TRBV5-4	few	CASSLVSQGDEQYF	TGTGCCAGCAGCTTGGTCTCTCAGGGGGACGAGCAGTACTTC
TRBJ2-1	TRBD2	TRBV7-9	-	CASSSSAGAYNEQFF	TGTGCCAGCAGCTCCTCAGCGGGGGCCTACAATGAGCAGTTCTTC